The TCR beta chain under discussion was sequenced for a study of blood T cell repertoires in COVID-19. Study details: The origin of the acute and convalescent COVID-19 samples was the United States, Italy and Spain.

J gave up 0 bases and V 1 base, and 8 bases lay outside the gene matches. Germline V lookup: CDR1 MNHNS, CDR2 SASEGT. This CDR3 region has 17 residues. As originally analysed: It was from reference gene primer amplification that nucleated cell counts were estimated. The repertoire was sequenced with immunoSEQ multiplex PCR; TCRdb's copy has only in-frame clones and lacks some. V and J calls and clone size are those listed in that table; D and trimming were worked out from the DNA. This sample has about 97,000 clones, with roughly 89% found just once. J is TRBJ2-5 and V is TRBV6-1; 7 bases agree with TRBD2. This TCR was recovered from a human donor in a cohort sampled during active COVID-19. Sequenced: peripheral blood. The CDR3 DNA is TGTGCCAGCAGTGAAGTCATGGGACGGGGGGACCAAGAGACCCAGTACTTC. Its protein product is CASSEVMGRGDQETQYF.